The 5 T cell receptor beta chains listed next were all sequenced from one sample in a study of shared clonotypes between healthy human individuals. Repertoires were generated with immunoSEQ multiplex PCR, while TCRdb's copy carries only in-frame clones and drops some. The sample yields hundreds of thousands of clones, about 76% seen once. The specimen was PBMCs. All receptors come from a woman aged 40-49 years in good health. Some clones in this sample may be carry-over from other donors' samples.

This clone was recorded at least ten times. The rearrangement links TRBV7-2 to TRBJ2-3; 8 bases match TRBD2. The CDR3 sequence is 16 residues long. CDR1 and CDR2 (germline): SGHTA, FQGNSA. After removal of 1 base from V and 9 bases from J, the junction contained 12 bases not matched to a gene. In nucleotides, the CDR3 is TGTGCCAGCAGCTTAGTAGGGGGTAGCGGGGTGGTGACGCAGTATTTT. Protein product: CASSLVGGSGVVTQYF.

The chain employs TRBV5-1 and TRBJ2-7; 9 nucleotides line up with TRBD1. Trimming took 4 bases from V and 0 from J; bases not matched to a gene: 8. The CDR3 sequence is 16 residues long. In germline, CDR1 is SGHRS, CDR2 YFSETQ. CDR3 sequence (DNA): TGCGCCAGCAGCATAGCAGGACAGGGGATCTCCTACGAGCAGTACTTC. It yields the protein CASSIAGQGISYEQYF.

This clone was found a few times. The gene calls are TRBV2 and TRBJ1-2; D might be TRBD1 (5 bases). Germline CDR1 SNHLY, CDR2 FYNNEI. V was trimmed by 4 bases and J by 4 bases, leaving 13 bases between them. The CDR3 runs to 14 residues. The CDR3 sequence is CASSVQGTSYGYTF. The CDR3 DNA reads TGTGCCAGCAGTGTGCAAGGGACTAGCTATGGCTACACCTTC. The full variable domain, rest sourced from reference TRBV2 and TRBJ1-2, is EPEVTQTPSHQVTQMGQEVILRCVPISNHLYFYWYRQILGQKVEFLVSFYNNEISEKSEIFDDQFSVERPDGSNFTLKIRSTKLEDSAMYFCASSVQGTSYGYTFGSGTRLTVV.

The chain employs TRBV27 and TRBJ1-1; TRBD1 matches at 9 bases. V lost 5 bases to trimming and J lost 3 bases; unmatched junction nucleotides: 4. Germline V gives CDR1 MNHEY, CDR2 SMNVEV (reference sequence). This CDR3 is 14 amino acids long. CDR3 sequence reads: CASSNRDRDTEAFF. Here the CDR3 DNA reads TGTGCCAGCAGTAACCGGGACAGGGACACTGAAGCTTTCTTT.

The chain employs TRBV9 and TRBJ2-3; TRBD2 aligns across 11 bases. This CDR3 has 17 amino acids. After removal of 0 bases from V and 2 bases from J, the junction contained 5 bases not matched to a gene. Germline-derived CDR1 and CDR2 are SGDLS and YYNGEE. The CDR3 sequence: CASSVVGLADLTDTQYF. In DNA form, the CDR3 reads TGTGCCAGCAGCGTAGTGGGACTAGCGGATCTCACAGATACGCAGTATTTT.